The 32 T cell receptor beta chains presented below share a single source sample, sequenced in a study of identical twins (dated by TCRdb to the mid-2010s). Library preparation used 5' RACE. This sample was sequenced with an Illumina HiSeq 2000. TCRdb trimmed public reads at Q25 via fastp, called clones via MiXCR and kept in-frame beta chains. Here each entry gathers all rows of one CDR3 protein and keeps the most common genes and DNA. The table for this sample lists nearly 900,000 distinct CDR3 sequences; 10% to 15% of them were counted only once. The ten largest clones represent 1.5% to 2% of the sample. This sample was also put to use in a study of yellow fever vaccine responses in identical twins.

The sequenced material came from PBMCs. Receptor source: a woman aged 18-29 years in good health.

This clonotype was seen more than once but under ten times. The V gene is TRBV6-1, the J gene TRBJ1-2; D is possibly TRBD1 (5 bases). The germline V gene encodes CDR1 MNHNS and CDR2 SASEGT. The CDR3 contains 15 residues. V was clipped by 2 bases and J by 4 bases, with 14 bases between them. In DNA form, the CDR3 reads TGTGCCAGCAGTGAAATGTACGACAGACTCTATGGCTACACCTTC. It is translated as CASSEMYDRLYGYTF.

The rearrangement joins TRBV27 to TRBJ2-7, with D unresolved. Germline V gene lookup returns CDR1 MNHEY and CDR2 SMNVEV (reference sequence). This CDR3 region has 15 residues. Trimming pared 5 bases from V and 3 bases from J, leaving 17 bases between. The CDR3 DNA reads TGTGCCAGCAGTCCCCCCCTAAAACAGCACTACGAGCAGTACTTC. It yields the protein CASSPPLKQHYEQYF.

The chain is built from TRBV2 and TRBJ2-2; 9 bases fit TRBD2. J was trimmed by 3 bases and V by 3 bases; bases with no gene match: 5. The CDR3 is 16 amino acids. From germline, CDR1 is SNHLY and CDR2 FYNNEI. The DNA of the CDR3 is TGTGCCAGCAGTGATGTAGCGGGAGAATACACCGGGGAGCTGTTTTTT. Translated: CASSDVAGEYTGELFF.

The V and J genes are TRBV3-1 and TRBJ1-2; the D gene is possibly TRBD1 (6 bases). V lost 4 bases and J lost 0, with 12 bases in between. The CDR3 loop spans 15 amino acids. Germline V lookup: CDR1 LGHDT, CDR2 YNNKEL (reference sequence). The CDR3 DNA reads TGTGCCAGCAGCCCGACGAGGGGGGCTAACTATGGCTACACCTTC. This sequence encodes CASSPTRGANYGYTF.

This clonotype was seen only a few times. The chain recombines TRBV28 with TRBJ2-2, with no clear D. The CDR3 is 17 amino acids. Trimming removed 4 bases from V and 1 base from J, with 16 bases in between. CDR1 is MDHEN and CDR2 is SYDVKM in the germline V gene. This CDR3 is CASSSVSLSGNTGELFF. CDR3 sequence (DNA): TGTGCCAGCAGTTCAGTTTCGTTGTCAGGGAACACCGGGGAGCTGTTTTTT. Based on the CDR3 plus reference TRBV28 and TRBJ2-2, the full variable domain is DVKVTQSSRYLVKRTGEKVFLECVQDMDHENMFWYRQDPGLGLRLIYFSYDVKMKEKGDIPEGYSVSREKKERFSLILESASTNQTSMYLCASSSVSLSGNTGELFFGEGSRLTVL.

The rearrangement joins TRBV27 to TRBJ2-4; the D gene is possibly TRBD1 (6 bases). CDR3 size: 13 residues. Germline lookup yields CDR1 MNHEY and CDR2 SMNVEV (reference sequence). Trimming shortened V by 6 bases and J by 13 bases, and 19 bases separated the two germline ends. The CDR3 sequence is CASSLNLIGQQYF. Here the CDR3 DNA reads TGTGCCAGCAGCCTCAATCTGATCGGACAGCAGTACTTC.

The J gene is TRBJ1-1, the V gene TRBV20-1; D not certain. Per germline, CDR1 DFQATT and CDR2 SNEGSKA (reference sequence). This CDR3 is built from 11 residues. Trimming took off 6 bases at V and 4 bases at J, with 9 bases between the two ends. The CDR3 sequence is CSATRGTEAFF. CDR3 DNA: TGCAGTGCAACTCGTGGCACTGAAGCTTTCTTT.

There are many counts of this clonotype. The rearrangement joins TRBV3-1 to TRBJ2-1; D gene uncertain. Germline assignment: CDR1 LGHDT and CDR2 YNNKEL (reference sequence). The CDR3 consists of 14 residues. Trimming cost V 1 base and J 12 bases, with 16 bases left between them. The CDR3 coding sequence is TGTGCCAGCAGCCAAGGGACCATCAATGATGGGCAGTTCTTC. Translating gives CASSQGTINDGQFF.

This clonotype was detected many times. The chain is built from TRBV9 and TRBJ2-1; 7 bases are a match to TRBD2. This CDR3 comprises 14 residues. Germline V gene sequence: CDR1 SGDLS, CDR2 YYNGEE. Unmatched junction bases numbered 4, after V lost 5 bases and J lost 2 bases. The CDR3 coding sequence is TGTGCCAGCAGTGTGGGGGGGGCCTACAATGAGCAGTTCTTC. This translates into CASSVGGAYNEQFF.

This clonotype showed up just a few times. This sequence joins TRBV5-8 and TRBJ1-1; 9 nucleotides match TRBD1. Germline V gene sequence: CDR1 SGHTS, CDR2 YDEGEE. V dropped 4 bases and J dropped 2; count of bases not matched to a gene: 3. The CDR3 runs to 14 residues. The CDR3 spells CASSGTGINTEAFF. The CDR3 coding sequence is TGTGCCAGCAGCGGGACAGGGATAAACACTGAAGCTTTCTTT.

CDR3 coding DNA: TGTGCCAGCACCTTTAGCGGCAGGTCGGGCGGGGAGCTGTTTTTT. This encodes CASTFSGRSGGELFF. This chain links TRBV9 with TRBJ2-2; D is perhaps TRBD2 (6 bases). This CDR3 region has 15 residues. Germline loops: CDR1 SGDLS, CDR2 YYNGEE. Trimming removed 6 bases at V and 7 bases at J, with 19 bases between.

This clonotype was counted a few times. The chain combines TRBV29-1 with TRBJ2-2, with 11 bases lining up with TRBD2. The germline gives CDR1 SQVTM, CDR2 ANQGSEA. The trim removed 3 bases at V and 2 bases at J, leaving 5 bases unmatched. The CDR3 covers 16 residues. The CDR3: CSVDASGRSNTGELFF. The CDR3 nucleotides are TGCAGCGTTGACGCTAGCGGGAGGTCCAACACCGGGGAGCTGTTTTTT.

This clonotype has only a few counts. This sequence joins TRBV5-1 and TRBJ2-3; a possible D gene is TRBD1 (5 bases). Trimming cost V 3 bases and J 6 bases, with 14 bases left between them. The CDR3 contains 14 residues. Per the germline V gene, CDR1 is SGHRS and CDR2 is YFSETQ. The CDR3 DNA follows: TGCGCCAGCAGCTCCCTTGACAGAGCCGATACGCAGTATTTT. Its translation is CASSSLDRADTQYF.

This chain links TRBV29-1 with TRBJ2-5; no definite D call. Germline lookup yields CDR1 SQVTM and CDR2 ANQGSEA. The CDR3 has 14 amino acids. V was cut by 5 bases and J by 3 bases, with 16 bases left in between. CDR3 sequence reads: CSVRIFAFKETQYF. CDR3 nucleotide sequence: TGCAGCGTTCGAATATTCGCCTTTAAAGAGACCCAGTACTTC. The full variable domain, completed using reference TRBV29-1 and TRBJ2-5, is SAVISQKPSRDICQRGTSLTIQCQVDSQVTMMFWYRQQPGQSLTLIATANQGSEATYESGFVIDKFPISRPNLTFSTLTVSNMSPEDSSIYLCSVRIFAFKETQYFGPGTRLLVL.

This clonotype was detected a few times. This chain connects TRBV7-9 to TRBJ2-5; 8 bases map to TRBD1. Looked up from germline, CDR1 is SEHNR and CDR2 is FQNEAQ (reference sequence). The V gene end was trimmed by 5 bases and the J gene end by 5 bases; junction bases not matched to a gene: 4. The CDR3 is 13 amino acids. CDR3 in amino acids: CASSLGQVETQYF. CDR3 nucleotides: TGTGCCAGCAGCCTGGGACAGGTGGAGACCCAGTACTTC.

The V and J genes are TRBV5-1 and TRBJ2-1, with TRBD2 identical over 8 bases. CDR1 is SGHRS and CDR2 is YFSETQ in the germline V gene. V was pared by 4 bases and J by 3 bases, with 6 bases of the junction left unmatched. This CDR3 contains 15 residues. The CDR3 loop reads CASSPGLVGYNEQFF. Written as DNA, the CDR3 is TGCGCCAGCAGCCCGGGACTAGTGGGCTACAATGAGCAGTTCTTC.

There are a few counts of this clonotype. This sequence joins TRBV6-1 and TRBJ1-2; D possibly corresponds to TRBD1 (5 bases). The germline gives CDR1 MNHNS, CDR2 SASEGT. V was clipped by 6 bases and J by 4 bases, with 24 bases between them. CDR3 size: 17 residues. CDR3 DNA: TGTGCCAGCAGCCGTGGGACGGTCGAATACGGGGTCTATGGCTACACCTTC. Translating gives CASSRGTVEYGVYGYTF.

This clonotype was counted a few times. The V call is TRBV20-1, the J call TRBJ2-7, with 9 bases aligning to TRBD1. Germline V lookup: CDR1 DFQATT, CDR2 SNEGSKA (reference sequence). The junction had 3 bases not matched to a gene; V was cut back by 5 bases and J by 7 bases. The CDR3 sequence is 11 residues long. The CDR3 reads CSAGQGREQYV. For the CDR3, the DNA is TGCAGTGCTGGACAGGGGAGAGAGCAGTACGTC.

The J gene is TRBJ2-1, the V gene TRBV11-2; D possibly matches TRBD1 or TRBD2 (5 bases each). Trimming shortened V by 0 bases and J by 0 bases, and 12 bases separated the two germline ends. Germline-derived CDR1 and CDR2 are SGHAT and FQNNGV. The CDR3 extends over 17 amino acids. This chain's CDR3 is CASSLEFAGSSYNEQFF. CDR3 nucleotides: TGTGCCAGCAGCTTAGAGTTTGCAGGGAGCTCCTACAATGAGCAGTTCTTC.

This clonotype has only a few counts. The rearrangement joins TRBV7-2 to TRBJ2-5; TRBD1 matches at 7 bases. Germline V CDR1 and CDR2: SGHTA, FQGNSA. Trimming at V came to 5 bases and at J to 5 bases, leaving 8 bases not matched to a gene. This CDR3 region has 14 residues. The CDR3 DNA reads TGTGCCAGCAGCGCACAGGGGTTGGCGGAGACCCAGTACTTC. Residues: CASSAQGLAETQYF.

Many counts were recorded for this clonotype. The rearrangement uses TRBV10-3 and TRBJ2-3; D not certain. The ends were cut back, 2 bases at V and 3 bases at J, with 12 bases in the middle. CDR1 is ENHRY and CDR2 is SYGVKD in the germline V gene. This CDR3 has 15 amino acids. The CDR3 DNA reads as TGTGCCATCAGTGAGATTGCAACCGAGACAGATACGCAGTATTTT. Translated, it gives CAISEIATETDTQYF.

A few counts support this clonotype. The chain uses TRBV29-1 and TRBJ2-7; D remains ambiguous. This CDR3 region has 13 residues. With 4 bases removed from V and 0 bases from J, the gap between germline ends came to 10 bases. Germline V lookup: CDR1 SQVTM, CDR2 ANQGSEA. The CDR3 region is CSVVRHISYEQYF. The CDR3, as DNA: TGCAGCGTTGTAAGGCACATCTCCTACGAGCAGTACTTC.

This chain connects TRBV4-1 to TRBJ2-7; D call uncertain. The CDR3 totals 14 residues. Per the germline V gene, CDR1 is MGHRA and CDR2 is YSYEKL. V shed 0 bases and J shed 2 bases, with 8 bases lying between them. DNA for the CDR3: TGCGCCAGCAGCCAAGAATGGGCCACCTACGAGCAGTACGTC. Its protein product is CASSQEWATYEQYV.

The chain is built from TRBV24-1 and TRBJ2-5; 10 nucleotides agree with TRBD1. Germline V gene sequence: CDR1 KGHDR, CDR2 SFDVKD. This CDR3 has 15 amino acids. With V trimmed by 3 bases and J by 5 bases, 5 bases remained unmatched. The CDR3: CATSDRTGGEETQYF. Here the CDR3 DNA reads TGTGCCACCAGTGATCGGACAGGGGGTGAGGAGACCCAGTACTTC.

The J gene is TRBJ2-2, the V gene TRBV10-3; D is uncertain. V was pared by 6 bases and J by 3 bases, with 11 bases between. Germline CDR1 ENHRY, CDR2 SYGVKD. The CDR3 runs to 14 residues. CDR3 sequence: CAIRGDTHTGELFF. As DNA, the CDR3 is TGTGCCATCAGGGGTGACACTCACACCGGGGAGCTGTTTTTT.

The genes are TRBV3-1 and TRBJ2-7; weak D call: TRBD1 (6 bases). V lost 0 bases to trimming and J lost 0 bases, with 30 bases between them. This CDR3 comprises 22 residues. Germline V gene sequence: CDR1 LGHDT, CDR2 YNNKEL (reference sequence). The CDR3 nucleotides are TGTGCCAGCAGCCAAGATGGGGGCCATCTTTGGCGGGCCCAAGAACCCTCCTACGAGCAGTACGTC. Translating it yields CASSQDGGHLWRAQEPSYEQYV.

This clonotype was found a few times. This chain uses TRBV6-5 with TRBJ2-7, with TRBD2 matching over 8 bases. Germline CDR1 reads MNHEY; CDR2 reads SVGAGI. The CDR3 spans 15 residues. V lost 0 bases, J lost 1 base, and 2 bases stayed unmatched. The CDR3 nucleotides read TGTGCCAGCAGTTACTCGTTAGCGGGATCCTACGAGCAGTACTTC. Translating gives CASSYSLAGSYEQYF.

In regard to this clonotype: Being one base from a much bigger clone, this may be a read error. The chain carries TRBV4-1 and TRBJ2-6; no reliable D call. CDR3 size: 15 residues. The germline V and J ends were trimmed by 0 bases and 2 bases, with 5 bases remaining between them. Germline values: CDR1 MGHRA, CDR2 YSYEKL. The CDR3, as DNA: TGCGCCAGCAGCCAAGAGGGGACTGGGGCCAACGTCCTGACTTTC. Its translation: CASSQEGTGANVLTF.

This clonotype has just a few counts. The gene calls are TRBV5-1 and TRBJ2-3, with 10 bases identical to TRBD2. J gave up 6 bases and V 3 bases, and 10 bases lay outside the gene matches. This CDR3 region has 16 residues. CDR1 SGHRS and CDR2 YFSETQ come from the germline V gene. CDR3 in amino acids: CASSSRTSGPADTQYF. In nucleotides, the CDR3 is TGCGCCAGCAGCTCGCGGACTAGCGGACCGGCGGATACGCAGTATTTT.

The table lists this clonotype with many counts. The chain joins TRBV20-1 to TRBJ2-5, with D possibly called TRBD1 or TRBD2 (6 bases each). The V and J ends lost 7 bases and 0 bases respectively, with 15 bases between them. The CDR3 extends over 14 amino acids. Germline CDR1 DFQATT, CDR2 SNEGSKA (reference sequence). This CDR3 reads CSGTGRGYQETQYF. CDR3 DNA: TGCAGTGGTACAGGGCGGGGATACCAAGAGACCCAGTACTTC.

This sequence joins TRBV20-1 and TRBJ2-1; TRBD2 matches at 13 bases. Trimming cost V 0 bases and J 5 bases; bases outside gene matches: 1. CDR3 length: 15 residues. Germline CDR1 reads DFQATT; CDR2 reads SNEGSKA (reference sequence). The CDR3 loop reads CSAREGTSGNNEQFF. The CDR3 bases are TGCAGTGCTAGAGAAGGGACTAGCGGGAACAATGAGCAGTTCTTC.

This clonotype was observed a few times. V is TRBV7-9 and J is TRBJ2-1, with D possibly TRBD2 on 6 matching bases. Germline V CDR1 and CDR2: SEHNR, FQNEAQ (reference sequence). This CDR3 spans 15 amino acids. Between the trimmed V and J ends, which lost 5 bases and 4 bases, there was a span of 15 bases. DNA for the CDR3: TGTGCCAGCAGCCCGCGGGGAATCATTTACAATGAGCAGTTCTTC. It yields the protein CASSPRGIIYNEQFF.